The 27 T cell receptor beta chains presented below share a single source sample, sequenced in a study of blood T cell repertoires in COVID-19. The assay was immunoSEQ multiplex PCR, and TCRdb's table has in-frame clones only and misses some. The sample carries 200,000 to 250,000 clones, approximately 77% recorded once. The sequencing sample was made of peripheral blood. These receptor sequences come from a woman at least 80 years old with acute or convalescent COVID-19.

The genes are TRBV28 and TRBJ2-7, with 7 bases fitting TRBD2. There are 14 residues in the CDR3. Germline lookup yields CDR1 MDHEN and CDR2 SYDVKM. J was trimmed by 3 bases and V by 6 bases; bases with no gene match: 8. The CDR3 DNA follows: TGTGCCAGCAGGGGGGGGGTGATGCTCTACGAGCAGTACTTC. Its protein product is CASRGGVMLYEQYF.

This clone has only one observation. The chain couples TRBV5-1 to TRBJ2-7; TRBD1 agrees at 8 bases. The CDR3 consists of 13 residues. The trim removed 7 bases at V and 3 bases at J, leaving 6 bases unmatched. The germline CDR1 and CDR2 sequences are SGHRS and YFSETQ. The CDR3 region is CASSTGVGYEQYF. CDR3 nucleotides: TGCGCCAGCTCGACAGGGGTTGGCTACGAGCAGTACTTC.

The chain's CDR3 is CASSVDGGDNEQFF. DNA for the CDR3: TGTGCCAGCAGTGTGGACGGGGGGGACAATGAGCAGTTCTTC. V is TRBV6-4 and J is TRBJ2-1; 8 bases line up with TRBD2. Germline V gives CDR1 MRHNA, CDR2 SNTAGT. J lost 5 bases, V lost 4 bases, and 4 bases had no gene match. The CDR3 sequence is 14 residues long.

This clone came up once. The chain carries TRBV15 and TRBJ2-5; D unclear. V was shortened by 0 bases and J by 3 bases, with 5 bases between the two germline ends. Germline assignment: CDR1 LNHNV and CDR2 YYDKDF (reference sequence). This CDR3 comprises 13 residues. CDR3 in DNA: TGTGCCACCAGCAGAGACAGCGAAGAGACCCAGTACTTC. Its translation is CATSRDSEETQYF.

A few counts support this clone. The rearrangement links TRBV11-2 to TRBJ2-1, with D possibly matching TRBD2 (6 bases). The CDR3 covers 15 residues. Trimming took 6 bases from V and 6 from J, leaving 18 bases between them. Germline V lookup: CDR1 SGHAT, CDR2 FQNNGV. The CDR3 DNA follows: TGTGCCAGCAGGGCTCGGGGAGGACTCCGCAATGAGCAGTTCTTC. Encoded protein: CASRARGGLRNEQFF.

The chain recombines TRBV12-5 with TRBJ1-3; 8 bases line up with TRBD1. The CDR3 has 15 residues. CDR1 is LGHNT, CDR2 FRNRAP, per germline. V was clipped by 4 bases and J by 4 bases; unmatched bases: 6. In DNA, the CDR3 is TGTGCTAGTGGTTCCCTCAGGGGGCTCGGAAACACCATATATTTT. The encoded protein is CASGSLRGLGNTIYF.

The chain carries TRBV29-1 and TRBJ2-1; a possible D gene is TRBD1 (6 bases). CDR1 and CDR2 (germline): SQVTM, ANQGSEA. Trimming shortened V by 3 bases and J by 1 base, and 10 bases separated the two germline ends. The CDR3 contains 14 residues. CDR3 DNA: TGCAGCGTTGATGGGCAGGGGTCCTACAATGAGCAGTTCTTC. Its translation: CSVDGQGSYNEQFF.

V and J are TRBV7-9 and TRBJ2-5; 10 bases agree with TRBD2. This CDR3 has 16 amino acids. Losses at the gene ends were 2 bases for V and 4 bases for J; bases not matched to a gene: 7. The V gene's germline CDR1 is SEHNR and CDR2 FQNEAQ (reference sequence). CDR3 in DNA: TGTGCCAGCAGCTTAAGGAGCGGGGGGGCCGGAGAGACCCAGTACTTC. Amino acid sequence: CASSLRSGGAGETQYF.

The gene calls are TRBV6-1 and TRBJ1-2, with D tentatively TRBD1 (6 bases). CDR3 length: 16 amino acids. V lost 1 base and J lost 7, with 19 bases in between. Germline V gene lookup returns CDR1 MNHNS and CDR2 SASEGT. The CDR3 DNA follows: TGTGCCAGCAGTGAAGGCATTGGAGAGGGGGTGGTTGGCTACACCTTC. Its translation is CASSEGIGEGVVGYTF.

Here the CDR3 reads CASSQELAWRFADTQYF. The CDR3 nucleotides are TGCGCCAGCAGCCAAGAGCTGGCATGGAGGTTTGCAGATACGCAGTATTTT. The chain links TRBV4-1 to TRBJ2-3, with D perhaps TRBD2 (5 bases). V was shortened by 0 bases and J by 4 bases, with 17 bases between the two germline ends. This CDR3 spans 17 amino acids. The germline gives CDR1 MGHRA, CDR2 YSYEKL.

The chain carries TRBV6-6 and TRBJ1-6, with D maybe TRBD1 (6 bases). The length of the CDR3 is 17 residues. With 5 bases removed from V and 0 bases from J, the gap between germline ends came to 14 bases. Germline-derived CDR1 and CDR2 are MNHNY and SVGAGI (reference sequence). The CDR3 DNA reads TGTGCCAGCAGTCGGGCAGGGGAGAGCTCCTATAATTCACCCCTCCACTTT. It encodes CASSRAGESSYNSPLHF.

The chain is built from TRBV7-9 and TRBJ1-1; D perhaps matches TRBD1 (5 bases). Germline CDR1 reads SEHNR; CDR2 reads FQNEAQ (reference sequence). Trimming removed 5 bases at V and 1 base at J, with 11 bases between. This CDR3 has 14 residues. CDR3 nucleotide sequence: TGTGCCAGCAGCCTGGGGCCAACGAACACTGAAGCTTTCTTT. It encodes CASSLGPTNTEAFF.

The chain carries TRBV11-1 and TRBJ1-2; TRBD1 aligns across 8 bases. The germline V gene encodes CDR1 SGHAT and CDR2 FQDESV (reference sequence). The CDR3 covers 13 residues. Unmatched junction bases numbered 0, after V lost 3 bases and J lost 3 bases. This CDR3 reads CASSLTGDYGYTF. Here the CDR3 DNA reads TGTGCCAGCAGCTTGACAGGGGACTATGGCTACACCTTC.

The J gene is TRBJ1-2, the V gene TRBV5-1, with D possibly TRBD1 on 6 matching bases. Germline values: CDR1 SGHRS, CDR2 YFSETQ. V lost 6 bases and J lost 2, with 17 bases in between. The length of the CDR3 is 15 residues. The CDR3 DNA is TGCGCCAGCACCTTTGGCCCAGGGGAAAACTATGGCTACACCTTC. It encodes CASTFGPGENYGYTF.

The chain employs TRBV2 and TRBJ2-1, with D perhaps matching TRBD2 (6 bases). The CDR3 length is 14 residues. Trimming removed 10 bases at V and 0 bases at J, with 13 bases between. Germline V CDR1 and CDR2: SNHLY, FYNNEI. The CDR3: CATKGLGSYNEQFF. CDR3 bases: TGTGCCACCAAGGGACTGGGCTCCTACAATGAGCAGTTCTTC.

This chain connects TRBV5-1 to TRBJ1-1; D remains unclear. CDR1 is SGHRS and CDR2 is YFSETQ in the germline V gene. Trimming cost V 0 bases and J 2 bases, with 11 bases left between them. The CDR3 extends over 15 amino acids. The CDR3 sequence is CASSLVREANTEAFF. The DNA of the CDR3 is TGCGCCAGCAGCTTGGTACGAGAGGCCAACACTGAAGCTTTCTTT.

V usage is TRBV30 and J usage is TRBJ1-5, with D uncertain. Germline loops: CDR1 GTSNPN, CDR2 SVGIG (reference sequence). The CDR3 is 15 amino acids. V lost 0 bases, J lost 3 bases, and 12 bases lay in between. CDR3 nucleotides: TGTGCCTGGAGTGTACGAGGAAACTCCAATCAGCCCCAGCATTTT. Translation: CAWSVRGNSNQPQHF.

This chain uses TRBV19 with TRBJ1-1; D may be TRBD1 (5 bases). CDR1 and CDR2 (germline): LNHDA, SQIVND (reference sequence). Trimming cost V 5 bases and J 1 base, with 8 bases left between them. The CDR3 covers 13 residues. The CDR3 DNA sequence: TGTGCCAGTAGTCAGACAGAGAACACTGAAGCTTTCTTT. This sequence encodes CASSQTENTEAFF.

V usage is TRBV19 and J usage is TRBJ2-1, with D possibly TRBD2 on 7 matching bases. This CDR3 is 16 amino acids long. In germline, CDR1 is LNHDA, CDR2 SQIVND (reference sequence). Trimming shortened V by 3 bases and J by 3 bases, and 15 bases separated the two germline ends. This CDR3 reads CASSIAGAEGYNEQFF. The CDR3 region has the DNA TGTGCCAGTAGTATCGCGGGGGCTGAGGGCTACAATGAGCAGTTCTTC.

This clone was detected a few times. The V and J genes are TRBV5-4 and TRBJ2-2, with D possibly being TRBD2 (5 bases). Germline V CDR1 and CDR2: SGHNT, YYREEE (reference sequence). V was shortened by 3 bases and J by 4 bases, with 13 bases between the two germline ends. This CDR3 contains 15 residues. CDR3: CASSSSRAFTGELFF. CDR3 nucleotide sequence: TGTGCCAGCAGCTCGTCGAGGGCATTCACCGGGGAGCTGTTTTTT.

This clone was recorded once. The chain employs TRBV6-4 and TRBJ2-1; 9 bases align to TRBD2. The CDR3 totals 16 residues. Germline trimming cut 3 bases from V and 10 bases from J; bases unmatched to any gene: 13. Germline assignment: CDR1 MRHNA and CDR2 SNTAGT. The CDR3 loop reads CASSERTSGFGGEQFF. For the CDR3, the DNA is TGTGCCAGCAGTGAGAGAACTAGCGGGTTTGGAGGGGAGCAGTTCTTC.

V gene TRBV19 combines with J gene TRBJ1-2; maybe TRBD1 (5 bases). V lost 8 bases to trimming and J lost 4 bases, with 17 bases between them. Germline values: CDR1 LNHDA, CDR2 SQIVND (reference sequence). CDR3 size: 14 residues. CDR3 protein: CASWQRGAFYGYTF. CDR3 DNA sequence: TGTGCCAGTTGGCAAAGGGGCGCGTTCTATGGCTACACCTTC. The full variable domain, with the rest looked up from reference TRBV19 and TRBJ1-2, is DGGITQSPKYLFRKEGQNVTLSCEQNLNHDAMYWYRQDPGQGLRLIYYSQIVNDFQKGDIAEGYSVSREKKESFPLTVTSAQKNPTAFYLCASWQRGAFYGYTFGSGTRLTVV.

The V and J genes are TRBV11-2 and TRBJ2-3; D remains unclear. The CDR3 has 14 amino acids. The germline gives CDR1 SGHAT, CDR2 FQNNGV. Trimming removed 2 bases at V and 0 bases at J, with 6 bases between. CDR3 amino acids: CASSLRASTDTQYF. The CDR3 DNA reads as TGTGCCAGCAGCTTAAGAGCTAGCACAGATACGCAGTATTTT.

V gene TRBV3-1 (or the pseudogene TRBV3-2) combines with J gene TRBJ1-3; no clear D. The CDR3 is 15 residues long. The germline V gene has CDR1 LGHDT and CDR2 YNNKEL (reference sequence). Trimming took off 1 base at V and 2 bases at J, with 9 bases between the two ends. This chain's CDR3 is CASSQVAVAGNTIYF. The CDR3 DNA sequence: TGTGCCAGCAGCCAAGTTGCGGTAGCTGGAAACACCATATATTTT.

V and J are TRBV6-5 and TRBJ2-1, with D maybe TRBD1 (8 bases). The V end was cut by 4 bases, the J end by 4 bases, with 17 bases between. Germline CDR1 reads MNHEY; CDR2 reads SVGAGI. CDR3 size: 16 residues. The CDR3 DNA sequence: TGTGCCAGCAGTTTCCCGGACAGGGAGGGATACAATGAGCAGTTCTTC. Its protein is CASSFPDREGYNEQFF.

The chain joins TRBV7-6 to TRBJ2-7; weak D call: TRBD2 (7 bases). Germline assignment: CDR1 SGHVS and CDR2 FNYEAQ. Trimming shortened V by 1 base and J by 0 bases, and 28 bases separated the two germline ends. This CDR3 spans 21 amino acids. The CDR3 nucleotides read TGTGCCAGCAGCTTAGTTGGTGTGGGGGCGGCGGGGGCCGACCGCTCCTACGAGCAGTACTTC. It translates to CASSLVGVGAAGADRSYEQYF.

CDR3 protein: CASSVDAGYGYTF. In DNA form, the CDR3 reads TGTGCCAGCAGCGTAGATGCAGGCTATGGCTACACCTTC. This chain uses TRBV9 with TRBJ1-2; no firm D call. With 0 bases removed from V and 4 bases from J, the gap between germline ends came to 7 bases. The germline gives CDR1 SGDLS, CDR2 YYNGEE. The CDR3 has 13 amino acids. The full variable domain, its missing parts supplied by reference TRBV9 and TRBJ1-2, is DSGVTQTPKHLITATGQRVTLRCSPRSGDLSVYWYQQSLDQGLQFLIQYYNGEERAKGNILERFSAQQFPDLHSELNLSSLELGDSALYFCASSVDAGYGYTFGSGTRLTVV.